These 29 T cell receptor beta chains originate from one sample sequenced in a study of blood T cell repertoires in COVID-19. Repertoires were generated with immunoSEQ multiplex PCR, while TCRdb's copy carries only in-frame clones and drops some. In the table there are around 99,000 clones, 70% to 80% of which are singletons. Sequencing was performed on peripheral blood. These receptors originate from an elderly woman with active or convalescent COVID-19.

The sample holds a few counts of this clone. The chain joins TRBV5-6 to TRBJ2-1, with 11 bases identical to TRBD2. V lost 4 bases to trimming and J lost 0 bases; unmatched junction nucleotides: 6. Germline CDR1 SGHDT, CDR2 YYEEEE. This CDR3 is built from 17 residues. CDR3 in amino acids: CASSTGLAASSYNEQFF. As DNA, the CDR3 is TGTGCCAGCAGCACGGGACTAGCGGCTAGCTCCTACAATGAGCAGTTCTTC. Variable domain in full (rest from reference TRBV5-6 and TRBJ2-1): DAGVTQSPTHLIKTRGQQVTLRCSPKSGHDTVSWYQQALGQGPQFIFQYYEEEERQRGNFPDRFSGHQFPNYSSELNVNALLLGDSALYLCASSTGLAASSYNEQFFGPGTRLTVL.

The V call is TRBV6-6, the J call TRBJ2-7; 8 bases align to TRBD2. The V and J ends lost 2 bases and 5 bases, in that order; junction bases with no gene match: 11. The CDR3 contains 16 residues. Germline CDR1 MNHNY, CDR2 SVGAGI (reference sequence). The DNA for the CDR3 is TGTGCCAGCAGTTACGGGATTGCAGCGGGAGACGACGAGCAGTACTTC. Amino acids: CASSYGIAAGDDEQYF.

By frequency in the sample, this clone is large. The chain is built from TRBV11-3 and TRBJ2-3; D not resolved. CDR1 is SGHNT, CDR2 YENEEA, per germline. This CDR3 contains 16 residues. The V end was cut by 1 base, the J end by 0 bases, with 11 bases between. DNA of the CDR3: TGTGCCAGCAGCTTAGGCGAGGATTTAAGCACAGATACGCAGTATTTT. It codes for CASSLGEDLSTDTQYF. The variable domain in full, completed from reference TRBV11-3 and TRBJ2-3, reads EAGVVQSPRYKIIEKKQPVAFWCNPISGHNTLYWYLQNLGQGPELLIRYENEEAVDDSQLPKDRFSAERLKGVDSTLKIQPAELGDSAVYLCASSLGEDLSTDTQYFGPGTRLTVL.

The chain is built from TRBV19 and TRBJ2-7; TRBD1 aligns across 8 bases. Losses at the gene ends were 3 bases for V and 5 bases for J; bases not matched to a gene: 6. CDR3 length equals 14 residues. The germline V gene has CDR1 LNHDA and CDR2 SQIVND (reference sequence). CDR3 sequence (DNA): TGTGCCAGTAGTATTTGGCAGGGGGCCGACGAGCAGTACTTC. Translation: CASSIWQGADEQYF.

The CDR3: CASSQAGGADTQYF. The DNA of the CDR3 is TGTGCCAGCTCACAAGCGGGAGGGGCAGATACGCAGTATTTT. The chain uses TRBV18 and TRBJ2-3; 10 positions agree with TRBD2. CDR1 is KGHSH and CDR2 is LQKENI in the germline V gene. The V and J ends lost 4 bases and 4 bases, in that order; junction bases with no gene match: 2. The CDR3 loop spans 14 amino acids.

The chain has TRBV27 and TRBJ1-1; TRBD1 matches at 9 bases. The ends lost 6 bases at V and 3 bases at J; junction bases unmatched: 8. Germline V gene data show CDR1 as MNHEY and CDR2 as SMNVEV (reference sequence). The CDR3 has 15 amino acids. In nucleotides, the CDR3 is TGTGCCAGCAGGCCCTGGGACAGGGAGGACACTGAAGCTTTCTTT. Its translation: CASRPWDREDTEAFF.

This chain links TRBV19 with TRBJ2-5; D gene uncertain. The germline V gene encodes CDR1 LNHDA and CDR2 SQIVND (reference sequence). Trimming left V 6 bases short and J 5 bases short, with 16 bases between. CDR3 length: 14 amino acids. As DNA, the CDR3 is TGTGCCAGTAGACCAAGACACGGATTTGAGACCCAGTACTTC. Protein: CASRPRHGFETQYF.

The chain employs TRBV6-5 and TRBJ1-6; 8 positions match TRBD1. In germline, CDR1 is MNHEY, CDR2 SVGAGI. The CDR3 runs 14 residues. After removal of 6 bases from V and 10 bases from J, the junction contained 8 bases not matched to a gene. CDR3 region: CASRGQEGWSPLHF. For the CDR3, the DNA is TGTGCCAGCAGGGGACAGGAGGGTTGGTCACCCCTCCACTTT.

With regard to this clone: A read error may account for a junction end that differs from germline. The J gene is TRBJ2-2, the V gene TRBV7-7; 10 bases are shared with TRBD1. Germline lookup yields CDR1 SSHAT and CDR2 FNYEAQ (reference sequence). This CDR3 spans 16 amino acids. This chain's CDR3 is CASSLRDRGNTGELFF. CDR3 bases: TGTGCTAGCAGCTTAAGGGACAGGGGTAACACCGGGGAGCTGTTTTTT.

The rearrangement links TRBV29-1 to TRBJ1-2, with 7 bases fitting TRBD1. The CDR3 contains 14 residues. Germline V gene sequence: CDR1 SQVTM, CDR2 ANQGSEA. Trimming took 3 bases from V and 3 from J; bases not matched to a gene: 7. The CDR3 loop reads CSVDLPDRDYGYTF. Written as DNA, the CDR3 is TGCAGCGTTGATCTCCCAGACAGGGACTATGGCTACACCTTC.

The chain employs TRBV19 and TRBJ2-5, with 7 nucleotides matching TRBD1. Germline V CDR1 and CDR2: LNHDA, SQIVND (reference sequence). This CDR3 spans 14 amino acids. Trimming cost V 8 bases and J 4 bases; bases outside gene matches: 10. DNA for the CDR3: TGTGCCAGTTCGAAGGGGGCTGGAGTAGAGACCCAGTACTTC. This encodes CASSKGAGVETQYF.

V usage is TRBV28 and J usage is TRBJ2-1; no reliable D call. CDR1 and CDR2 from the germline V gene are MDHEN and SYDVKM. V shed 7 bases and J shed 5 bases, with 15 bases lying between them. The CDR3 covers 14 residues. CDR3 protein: CASKPMVSDNEQFF. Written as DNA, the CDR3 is TGTGCCAGCAAACCGATGGTTTCGGACAATGAGCAGTTCTTC.

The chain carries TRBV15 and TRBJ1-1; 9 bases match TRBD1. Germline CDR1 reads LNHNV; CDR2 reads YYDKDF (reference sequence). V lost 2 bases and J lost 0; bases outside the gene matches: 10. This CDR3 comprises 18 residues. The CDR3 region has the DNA TGTGCCACCAGCAGATCCGGGACAGGGCTCCCTATGAACACTGAAGCTTTCTTT. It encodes CATSRSGTGLPMNTEAFF.

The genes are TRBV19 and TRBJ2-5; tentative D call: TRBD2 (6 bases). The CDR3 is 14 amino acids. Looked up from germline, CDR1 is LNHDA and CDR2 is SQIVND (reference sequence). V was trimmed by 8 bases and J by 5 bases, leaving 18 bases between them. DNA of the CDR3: TGTGCCAGTCGAGGAGGGGTGTCATTGGAGACCCAGTACTTC. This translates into CASRGGVSLETQYF. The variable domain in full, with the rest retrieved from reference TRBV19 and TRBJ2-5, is DGGITQSPKYLFRKEGQNVTLSCEQNLNHDAMYWYRQDPGQGLRLIYYSQIVNDFQKGDIAEGYSVSREKKESFPLTVTSAQKNPTAFYLCASRGGVSLETQYFGPGTRLLVL.

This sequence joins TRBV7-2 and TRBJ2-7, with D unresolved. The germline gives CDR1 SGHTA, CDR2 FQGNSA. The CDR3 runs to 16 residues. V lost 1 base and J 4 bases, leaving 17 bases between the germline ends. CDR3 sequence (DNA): TGTGCCAGCAGCTTAGGATCGTTTGGCGGCCGGTACGAGCAGTACTTC. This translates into CASSLGSFGGRYEQYF. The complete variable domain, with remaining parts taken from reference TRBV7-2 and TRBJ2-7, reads GAGVSQSPSNKVTEKGKDVELRCDPISGHTALYWYRQSLGQGLEFLIYFQGNSAPDKSGLPSDRFSAERTGGSVSTLTIQRTQQEDSAVYLCASSLGSFGGRYEQYFGPGTRLTVT.

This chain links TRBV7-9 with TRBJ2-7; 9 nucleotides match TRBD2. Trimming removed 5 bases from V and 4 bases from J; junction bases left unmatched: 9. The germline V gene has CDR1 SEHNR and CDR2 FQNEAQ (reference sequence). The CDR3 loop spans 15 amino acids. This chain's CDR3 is CASSAGLAGNYEQYF. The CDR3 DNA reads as TGTGCCAGCAGCGCCGGCCTAGCGGGAAATTACGAGCAGTACTTC.

The CDR3 spells CASSYVPGVEQYF. The CDR3 DNA follows: TGTGCCAGCAGTTACGTTCCCGGGGTCGAGCAGTACTTC. This chain connects TRBV6-5 to TRBJ2-7; the D gene is possibly TRBD2 (5 bases). Between the trimmed V and J ends, which lost 2 bases and 6 bases, there was a span of 11 bases. Per the germline V gene, CDR1 is MNHEY and CDR2 is SVGAGI. CDR3 length: 13 amino acids.

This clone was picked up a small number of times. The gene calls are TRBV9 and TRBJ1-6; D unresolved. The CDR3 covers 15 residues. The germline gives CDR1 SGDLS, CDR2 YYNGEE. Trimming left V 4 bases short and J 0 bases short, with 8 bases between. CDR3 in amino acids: CASSTTTSYNSPLHF. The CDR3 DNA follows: TGTGCCAGCAGCACAACTACCTCCTATAATTCACCCCTCCACTTT. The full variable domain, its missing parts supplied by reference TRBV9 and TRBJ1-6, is DSGVTQTPKHLITATGQRVTLRCSPRSGDLSVYWYQQSLDQGLQFLIQYYNGEERAKGNILERFSAQQFPDLHSELNLSSLELGDSALYFCASSTTTSYNSPLHFGNGTRLTVT.

The chain's CDR3 is CASSLRWGGNTEAFF. The DNA for the CDR3 is TGTGCCAGCAGTCTAAGGTGGGGAGGGAACACTGAAGCTTTCTTT. V is TRBV27 and J is TRBJ1-1, with D unclear. The CDR3 is 15 residues long. Germline values: CDR1 MNHEY, CDR2 SMNVEV (reference sequence). Trimming left V 5 bases short and J 1 base short, with 14 bases between.

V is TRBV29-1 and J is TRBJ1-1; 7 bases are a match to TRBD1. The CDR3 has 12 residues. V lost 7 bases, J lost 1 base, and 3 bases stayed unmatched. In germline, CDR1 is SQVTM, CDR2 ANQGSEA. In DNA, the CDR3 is TGCAGCGCCAGACAGGGGAACACTGAAGCTTTCTTT. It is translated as CSARQGNTEAFF.

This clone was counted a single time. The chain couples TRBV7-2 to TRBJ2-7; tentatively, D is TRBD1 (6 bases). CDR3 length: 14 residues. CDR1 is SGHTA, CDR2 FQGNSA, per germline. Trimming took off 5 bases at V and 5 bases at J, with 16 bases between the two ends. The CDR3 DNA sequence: TGTGCCAGCAGCCGTAGAACAGGGTCCCACGAGCAGTACTTC. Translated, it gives CASSRRTGSHEQYF. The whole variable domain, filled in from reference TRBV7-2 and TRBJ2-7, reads GAGVSQSPSNKVTEKGKDVELRCDPISGHTALYWYRQSLGQGLEFLIYFQGNSAPDKSGLPSDRFSAERTGGSVSTLTIQRTQQEDSAVYLCASSRRTGSHEQYFGPGTRLTVT.

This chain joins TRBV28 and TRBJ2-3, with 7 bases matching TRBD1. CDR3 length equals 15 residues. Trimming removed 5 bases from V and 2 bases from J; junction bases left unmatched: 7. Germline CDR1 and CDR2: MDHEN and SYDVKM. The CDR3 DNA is TGTGCCAGCAGTGACAGGGAAACATTCACAGATACGCAGTATTTT. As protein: CASSDRETFTDTQYF.

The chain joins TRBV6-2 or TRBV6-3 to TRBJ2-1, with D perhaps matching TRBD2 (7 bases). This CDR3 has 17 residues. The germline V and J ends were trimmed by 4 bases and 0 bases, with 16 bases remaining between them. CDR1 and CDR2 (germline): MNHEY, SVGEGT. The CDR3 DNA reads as TGTGCCAGCAGTTCCGCTAGCGGACAGAGCTCCTACAATGAGCAGTTCTTC. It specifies CASSSASGQSSYNEQFF.

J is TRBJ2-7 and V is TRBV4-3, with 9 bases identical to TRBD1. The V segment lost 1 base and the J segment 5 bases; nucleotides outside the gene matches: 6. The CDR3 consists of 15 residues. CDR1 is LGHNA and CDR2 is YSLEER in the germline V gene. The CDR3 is CASSQGVTGGNEQYF. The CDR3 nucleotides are TGCGCCAGCAGCCAAGGGGTGACAGGGGGAAACGAGCAGTACTTC.

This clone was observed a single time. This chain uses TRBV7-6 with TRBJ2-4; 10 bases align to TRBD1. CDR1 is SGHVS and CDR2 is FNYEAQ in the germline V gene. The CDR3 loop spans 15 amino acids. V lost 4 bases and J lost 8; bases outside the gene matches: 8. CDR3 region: CASSSTGTGVDIQYF. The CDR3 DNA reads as TGTGCCAGCAGCTCTACCGGGACAGGGGTAGACATTCAGTACTTC.

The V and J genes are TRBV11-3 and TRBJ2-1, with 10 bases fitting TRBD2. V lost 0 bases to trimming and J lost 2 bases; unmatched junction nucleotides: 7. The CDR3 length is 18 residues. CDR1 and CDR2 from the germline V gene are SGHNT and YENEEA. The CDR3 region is CASSLELAGTPAYNEQFF. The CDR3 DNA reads TGTGCCAGCAGCTTAGAACTAGCGGGAACTCCGGCCTACAATGAGCAGTTCTTC.

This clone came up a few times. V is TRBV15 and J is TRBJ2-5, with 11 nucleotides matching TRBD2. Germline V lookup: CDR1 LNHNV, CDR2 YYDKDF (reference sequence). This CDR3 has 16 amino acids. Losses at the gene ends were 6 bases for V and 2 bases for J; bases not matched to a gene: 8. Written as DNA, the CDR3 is TGTGCCACCAGTAGGGGGACTAGCGGCGCGCAAGAGACCCAGTACTTC. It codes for CATSRGTSGAQETQYF.

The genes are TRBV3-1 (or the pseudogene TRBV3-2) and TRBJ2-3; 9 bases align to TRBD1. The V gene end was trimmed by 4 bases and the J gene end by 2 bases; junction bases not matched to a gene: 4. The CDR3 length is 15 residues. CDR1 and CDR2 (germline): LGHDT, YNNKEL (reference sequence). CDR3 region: CASSPRTGDTDTQYF. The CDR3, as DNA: TGTGCCAGCAGCCCCCGGACAGGGGACACAGATACGCAGTATTTT.

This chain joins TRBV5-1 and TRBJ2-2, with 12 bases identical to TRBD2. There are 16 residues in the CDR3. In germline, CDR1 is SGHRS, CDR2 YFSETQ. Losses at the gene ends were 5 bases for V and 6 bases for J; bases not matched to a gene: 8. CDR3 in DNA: TGCGCCAGCAGAAAGACTAGCGGGAGTGGTTCCGGGGAGCTGTTTTTT. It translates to CASRKTSGSGSGELFF.